This entry lists 26 T cell receptor beta chains sequenced from one sample in a study of vaccination effects on CD4 cells after COVID-19. Which antigens these TCRs recognize remains unknown. Sequencing used immunoSEQ multiplex PCR; TCRdb keeps in-frame clones, though not all of them. The table has tens of thousands of clones, around 69% seen once. Pools of viral peptides were used by the ViraFEST assay to expand antigen-specific CD4+ T cells ahead of sequencing. Investigators separated out CD4+ T cells once more than nine days of culture had passed. All participants had two doses of either the BNT162b2 or mRNA-1273 vaccine. Specimen: CD4+ T cells from PBMCs cultured with HCoV-229E spike peptides, collected after COVID-19 vaccination. These receptors were collected from a human donor who received a COVID-19 vaccine.

The rearrangement uses TRBV3-1 (or the pseudogene TRBV3-2) and TRBJ1-2, with 8 nucleotides matching TRBD1. V lost 3 bases, J lost 6 bases, and 6 bases stayed unmatched. Per germline, CDR1 LGHDT and CDR2 YNNKEL (reference sequence). This CDR3 contains 14 residues. CDR3 in amino acids: CASSQSGGAHGYTF. The CDR3 DNA reads TGTGCCAGCAGCCAGTCAGGGGGCGCCCATGGCTACACCTTC.

The chain uses TRBV3-1 (or the pseudogene TRBV3-2) and TRBJ2-7; D perhaps matches TRBD2 (6 bases). Germline V gives CDR1 LGHDT, CDR2 YNNKEL (reference sequence). This CDR3 spans 23 amino acids. Between the trimmed V and J ends, which lost 1 base and 2 bases, there was a span of 36 bases. CDR3 sequence reads: CASSQGAPDGGSPDKQIAYEQYV. CDR3 nucleotide sequence: TGTGCCAGCAGCCAAGGGGCTCCGGACGGAGGGTCGCCGGACAAACAAATCGCCTACGAGCAGTACGTC.

The chain carries TRBV7-2 and TRBJ1-3, with D maybe TRBD1 (6 bases). The CDR3 is made up of 15 amino acids. Germline values: CDR1 SGHTA, CDR2 FQGNSA. Trimming shortened V by 4 bases and J by 4 bases, and 14 bases separated the two germline ends. The CDR3 nucleotides read TGTGCCAGCAGCTACACCGGGGGCTCAGGAAACACCATATATTTT. This gives the protein CASSYTGGSGNTIYF. Drawing the rest from reference TRBV7-2 and TRBJ1-3, the complete variable domain is GAGVSQSPSNKVTEKGKDVELRCDPISGHTALYWYRQSLGQGLEFLIYFQGNSAPDKSGLPSDRFSAERTGGSVSTLTIQRTQQEDSAVYLCASSYTGGSGNTIYFGEGSWLTVV.

V gene TRBV7-8 combines with J gene TRBJ2-5, with 10 bases fitting TRBD2. Germline assignment: CDR1 SGHVS and CDR2 FQNEAQ. Trimming removed 1 base from V and 3 bases from J; junction bases left unmatched: 2. This CDR3 has 15 residues. CDR3 in amino acids: CASSLVGTSEETQYF. Here the CDR3 DNA reads TGTGCCAGCAGCTTAGTTGGGACTAGCGAAGAGACCCAGTACTTC.

V is TRBV7-9 and J is TRBJ1-1; possibly TRBD1 for D (5 bases). CDR3 length: 14 amino acids. In germline, CDR1 is SEHNR, CDR2 FQNEAQ (reference sequence). The V and J ends lost 5 bases and 2 bases respectively, with 12 bases between them. CDR3 nucleotide sequence: TGTGCCAGCAGCGAACCGGGACCTAACACTGAAGCTTTCTTT. Protein product: CASSEPGPNTEAFF.

The chain links TRBV6-1 to TRBJ2-3, with D perhaps TRBD1 (5 bases). The germline gives CDR1 MNHNS, CDR2 SASEGT. Trimming stripped 0 bases from V and 4 bases from J, with 11 bases between. This CDR3 is built from 15 residues. CDR3 coding DNA: TGTGCCAGCAGTGAAGCGCTCGGCAGGGCAGATACGCAGTATTTT. Encoded protein: CASSEALGRADTQYF.

The V and J genes are TRBV19 and TRBJ1-2, with TRBD1 matching 9 bases. The CDR3 consists of 16 residues. Germline CDR1 and CDR2: LNHDA and SQIVND (reference sequence). The junction had 11 bases not matched to a gene; V was cut back by 5 bases and J by 4 bases. CDR3 residues: CASSLPGTGSVYGYTF. In DNA, the CDR3 is TGTGCCAGTAGTCTCCCCGGGACAGGGTCAGTCTATGGCTACACCTTC.

This chain joins TRBV29-1 and TRBJ2-1, with D uncertain. CDR1 SQVTM and CDR2 ANQGSEA come from the germline V gene. This CDR3 has 12 residues. The V and J ends lost 4 bases and 0 bases respectively, with 4 bases between them. For the CDR3, the DNA is TGCAGCGTTGCAGCCTCCTACAATGAGCAGTTCTTC. It encodes CSVAASYNEQFF.

This clone appeared once. V usage is TRBV29-1 and J usage is TRBJ1-2; D is undetermined. The germline V and J ends were trimmed by 3 bases and 0 bases, with 14 bases remaining between them. Germline lookup yields CDR1 SQVTM and CDR2 ANQGSEA. CDR3 size: 15 residues. The CDR3 coding sequence is TGCAGCGTTGAGGGTGCGGAGGACGCTAACTATGGCTACACCTTC. Encoded protein: CSVEGAEDANYGYTF.

Remarks on this clone: One end of the junction does not line up with germline, which may come from a read error. V gene TRBV19 combines with J gene TRBJ2-3; 9 nucleotides match TRBD2. Germline V lookup: CDR1 LNHDA, CDR2 SQIVND (reference sequence). CDR3 length: 16 residues. CDR3 sequence (DNA): TGTGCCAGTGCGGGGGGCCCGGGGACTAGCATAGATACGCAGTATTTT. Residues: CASAGGPGTSIDTQYF.

V usage is TRBV7-2 and J usage is TRBJ1-5; 9 nucleotides line up with TRBD1. The germline gives CDR1 SGHTA, CDR2 FQGNSA. V was clipped by 4 bases and J by 4 bases; unmatched bases: 8. The CDR3 runs to 16 residues. CDR3 DNA: TGTGCCAGCAGCTCCCGGGGACAGGGTTGGAATCAGCCCCAGCATTTT. Its translation is CASSSRGQGWNQPQHF.

The chain combines TRBV5-1 with TRBJ2-5; 11 bases fit TRBD2. V dropped 4 bases and J dropped 3; count of bases not matched to a gene: 5. This CDR3 has 15 amino acids. CDR1 SGHRS and CDR2 YFSETQ come from the germline V gene. The CDR3 DNA reads as TGCGCCAGCAGCGTAGGACTAGCGGGCGAAGAGACCCAGTACTTC. Its translation is CASSVGLAGEETQYF.

The rearrangement uses TRBV28 and TRBJ1-2; 9 bases are shared with TRBD1. The germline gives CDR1 MDHEN, CDR2 SYDVKM. J gave up 3 bases and V 5 bases, and 7 bases lay outside the gene matches. The CDR3 consists of 15 residues. The CDR3 loop reads CASSQGTGTYYGYTF. CDR3 sequence (DNA): TGTGCCAGCAGTCAAGGGACAGGGACATACTATGGCTACACCTTC.

The gene calls are TRBV7-9 and TRBJ1-4; 7 bases line up with TRBD1. Germline lookup yields CDR1 SEHNR and CDR2 FQNEAQ (reference sequence). V shed 1 base, J shed 0 bases, and the junction held 2 bases outside the gene matches. This CDR3 has 16 amino acids. The CDR3 region has the DNA TGTGCCAGCAGCTTAGGACAGGGTCCAACTAATGAAAAACTGTTTTTT. It is translated as CASSLGQGPTNEKLFF.

This chain uses TRBV10-2 with TRBJ2-1; a possible D gene is TRBD1 (6 bases). V was clipped by 2 bases and J by 5 bases, with 16 bases between them. Germline CDR1 WSHSY, CDR2 SAAADI. This CDR3 region has 16 residues. The CDR3 DNA follows: TGCGCCAGCAGTGAGATGGGGCAGGGGAAAGACAATGAGCAGTTCTTC. As protein: CASSEMGQGKDNEQFF.

The rearrangement links TRBV5-4 to TRBJ2-4; 7 positions match TRBD1. The CDR3 has 15 amino acids. J lost 2 bases, V lost 3 bases, and 5 bases had no gene match. Germline assignment: CDR1 SGHNT and CDR2 YYREEE (reference sequence). The CDR3, as DNA: TGTGCCAGCAGCTCAGGGGGTGGATCCAAAAACATTCAGTACTTC. Translating it yields CASSSGGGSKNIQYF.

The table lists this clone with a few counts. V is TRBV6-5 and J is TRBJ2-7, with TRBD2 matching 9 bases. Germline V CDR1 and CDR2: MNHEY, SVGAGI. The CDR3 has 16 residues. Trimming took 4 bases from V and 0 from J; bases not matched to a gene: 7. The CDR3 sequence is CASSSHSGGSSYEQYV. The CDR3 DNA reads TGTGCCAGCAGTTCCCACAGCGGGGGGAGCTCCTACGAGCAGTACGTC.

The chain uses TRBV12-3 or TRBV12-4 and TRBJ2-1, with unresolved D. Trimming left V 3 bases short and J 13 bases short, with 13 bases between. The CDR3 totals 12 residues. The CDR3 nucleotides read TGTGCCAGCAGTTTTAATAGTCCTCGACAGTTCTTC. Its translation: CASSFNSPRQFF.

V usage is TRBV2 and J usage is TRBJ1-6; D may be TRBD1 (5 bases). The CDR3 covers 20 residues. Trimming removed 7 bases at V and 3 bases at J, with 28 bases between. Germline lookup yields CDR1 SNHLY and CDR2 FYNNEI. The CDR3 nucleotides are TGTGCCAGCACCACAGGCGGGTTGTGGGGAGAGAGGGGCTATAATTCACCCCTCCACTTT. It specifies CASTTGGLWGERGYNSPLHF.

V is TRBV6-5 and J is TRBJ1-1; 7 bases line up with TRBD1. J lost 5 bases, V lost 6 bases, and 9 bases had no gene match. The CDR3 has 14 amino acids. Looked up from germline, CDR1 is MNHEY and CDR2 is SVGAGI. The DNA for the CDR3 is TGTGCCAGCAGCACGGGACAGAGAATAACTGAAGCTTTCTTT. Translation gives CASSTGQRITEAFF.

The gene calls are TRBV18 and TRBJ1-4; D call uncertain. Germline values: CDR1 KGHSH, CDR2 LQKENI. This CDR3 is built from 14 residues. Between the trimmed V and J ends, which lost 4 bases and 0 bases, there was a span of 6 bases. CDR3 protein: CASSHRATNEKLFF. DNA of the CDR3: TGTGCCAGCTCACACAGAGCAACTAATGAAAAACTGTTTTTT.

CDR3 in DNA: TGTGCCAGCAGTTTACAGACCGGGGAGCTGTTTTTT. Amino acids: CASSLQTGELFF. The J gene is TRBJ2-2, the V gene TRBV28; D gene uncertain. Germline V gene lookup returns CDR1 MDHEN and CDR2 SYDVKM. V lost 2 bases and J lost 5, with 3 bases in between. The CDR3 covers 12 residues. Supplemented by reference TRBV28 and TRBJ2-2, the full variable domain reads DVKVTQSSRYLVKRTGEKVFLECVQDMDHENMFWYRQDPGLGLRLIYFSYDVKMKEKGDIPEGYSVSREKKERFSLILESASTNQTSMYLCASSLQTGELFFGEGSRLTVL.

The rearrangement joins TRBV12-3 or TRBV12-4 to TRBJ2-3; 7 nucleotides agree with TRBD2. This CDR3 has 12 residues. V gave up 6 bases and J gave up 5 bases; unmatched junction bases: 2. The CDR3 coding sequence is TGTGCCAGCAGCCCGGGGGGAGATACGCAGTATTTT. This gives the protein CASSPGGDTQYF.

The chain links TRBV5-1 to TRBJ2-6; a possible D gene is TRBD2 (5 bases). V was trimmed by 2 bases and J by 3 bases, leaving 9 bases between them. The germline gives CDR1 SGHRS, CDR2 YFSETQ. The CDR3 has 15 residues. Written as DNA, the CDR3 is TGCGCCAGCAGCTTCGAGGGAAGTGGGGCCAACGTCCTGACTTTC. Protein sequence: CASSFEGSGANVLTF.

On this clone itself: Other nucleotide sequences in the sample specify the same CDR3. The chain couples TRBV29-1 to TRBJ1-5; 9 bases align to TRBD1. After removal of 5 bases from V and 2 bases from J, the junction contained 1 base not matched to a gene. The CDR3 has 13 residues. CDR1 and CDR2 (germline): SQVTM, ANQGSEA. CDR3 sequence reads: CSVRTGGNQPQHF. CDR3 coding DNA: TGCAGCGTTAGGACAGGGGGCAATCAGCCCCAGCATTTT.

J is TRBJ2-7 and V is TRBV2, with D unclear. V lost 2 bases and J 4 bases, leaving 6 bases between the germline ends. CDR1 and CDR2 from the germline V gene are SNHLY and FYNNEI. This CDR3 spans 12 amino acids. The CDR3 spells CASSERRYEQYV. The CDR3 DNA is TGTGCCAGCAGTGAACGCAGATACGAGCAGTACGTC.